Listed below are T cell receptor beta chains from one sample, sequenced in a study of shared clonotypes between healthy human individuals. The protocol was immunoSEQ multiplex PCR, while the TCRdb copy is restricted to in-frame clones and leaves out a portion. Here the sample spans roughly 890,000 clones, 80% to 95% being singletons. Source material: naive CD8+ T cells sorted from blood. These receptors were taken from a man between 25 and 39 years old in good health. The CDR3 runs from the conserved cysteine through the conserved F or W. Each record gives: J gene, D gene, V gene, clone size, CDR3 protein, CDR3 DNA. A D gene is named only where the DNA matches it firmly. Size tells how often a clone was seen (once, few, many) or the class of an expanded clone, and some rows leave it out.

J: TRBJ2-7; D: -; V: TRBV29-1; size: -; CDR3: CSVEGGTSYEQYF; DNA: TGCAGCGTTGAAGGAGGGACCTCCTACGAGCAGTACTTC
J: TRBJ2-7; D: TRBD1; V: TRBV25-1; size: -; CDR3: CASSEGDREYEQYF; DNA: TGTGCCAGCAGTGAAGGAGACAGGGAATACGAGCAGTACTTC
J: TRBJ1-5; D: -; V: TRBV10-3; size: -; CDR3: CAIGGGPGGNQPQHF; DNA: TGTGCCATCGGCGGGGGGCCAGGCGGAAATCAGCCCCAGCATTTT
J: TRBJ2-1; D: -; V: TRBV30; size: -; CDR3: CAWSGSDEQFF; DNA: TGTGCCTGGAGTGGTTCAGATGAGCAGTTCTTC
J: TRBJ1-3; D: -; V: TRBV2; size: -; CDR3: CASGADSSGNTIYF; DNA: TGTGCCAGCGGGGCAGATAGCTCTGGAAACACCATATATTTT
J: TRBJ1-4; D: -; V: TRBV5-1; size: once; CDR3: CASSELSPEKLFF; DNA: TGCGCCAGCAGCGAGTTGAGCCCTGAAAAACTGTTTTTT
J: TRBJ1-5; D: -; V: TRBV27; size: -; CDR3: CASSLSGEGGNQPQHF; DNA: TGTGCCAGCAGTTTATCGGGGGAGGGGGGTAATCAGCCCCAGCATTTT
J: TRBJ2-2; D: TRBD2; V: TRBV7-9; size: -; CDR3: CASSFVRGAGELFF; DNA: TGTGCCAGCAGCTTCGTACGGGGGGCCGGGGAGCTGTTTTTT
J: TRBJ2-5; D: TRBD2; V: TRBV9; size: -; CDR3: CASSPYPGLTTGETQYF; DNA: TGTGCCAGCAGCCCCTACCCGGGACTAACGACCGGTGAGACCCAGTACTTC
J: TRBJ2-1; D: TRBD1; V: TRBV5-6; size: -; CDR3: CASSLTGDEQFF; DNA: TGTGCCAGCAGCTTAACAGGGGATGAGCAGTTCTTC
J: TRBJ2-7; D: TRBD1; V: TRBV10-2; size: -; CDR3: CASSQTGVIYEQYF; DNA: TGCGCCAGCAGTCAGACAGGGGTAATCTACGAGCAGTACTTC
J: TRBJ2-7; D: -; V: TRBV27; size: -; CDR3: CASSLSLGASGYEQYF; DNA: TGTGCCAGCAGTTTATCTCTGGGGGCGAGTGGCTACGAGCAGTACTTC
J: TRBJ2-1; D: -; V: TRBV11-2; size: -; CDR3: CASSTTYNEQFF; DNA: TGTGCCAGCAGCACGACTTACAATGAGCAGTTCTTC
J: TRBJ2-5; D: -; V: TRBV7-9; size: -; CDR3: CASSSRGGGQETQYF; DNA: TGTGCCAGCAGCTCTAGGGGGGGAGGTCAAGAGACCCAGTACTTC
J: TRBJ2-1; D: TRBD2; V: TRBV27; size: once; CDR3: CASNFAGGVGNEQFF; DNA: TGTGCCAGCAATTTCGCGGGAGGGGTAGGCAATGAGCAGTTCTTC
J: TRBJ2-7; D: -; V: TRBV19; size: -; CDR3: CASSAGHSGLYEQYF; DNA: TGTGCCAGTAGTGCGGGACACTCGGGGCTGTACGAGCAGTACTTC
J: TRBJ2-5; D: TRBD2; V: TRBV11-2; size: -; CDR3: CASSSPVEASGSQETQYF; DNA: TGTGCCAGCAGCTCACCGGTGGAGGCTAGCGGGAGCCAAGAGACCCAGTACTTC
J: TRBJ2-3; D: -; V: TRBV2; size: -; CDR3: CASSEGDRGTDTQYF; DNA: TGTGCCAGCAGTGAGGGGGATAGGGGCACAGATACGCAGTATTTT
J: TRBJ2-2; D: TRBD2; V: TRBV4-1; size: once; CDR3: CASSQVIAGASGELFF; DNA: TGCGCCAGCAGCCAAGTAATAGCGGGAGCGTCCGGGGAGCTGTTTTTT
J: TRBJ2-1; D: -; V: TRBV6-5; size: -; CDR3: CASSRGSYNEQFF; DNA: TGTGCCAGCAGCAGGGGATCCTACAATGAGCAGTTCTTC
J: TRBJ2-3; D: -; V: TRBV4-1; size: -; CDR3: CASSQDMGVDTQYF; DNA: TGCGCCAGCAGCCAAGATATGGGAGTGGATACGCAGTATTTT
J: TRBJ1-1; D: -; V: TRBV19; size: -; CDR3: CASKGFGNTEAFF; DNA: TGTGCCAGTAAGGGATTCGGAAACACTGAAGCTTTCTTT
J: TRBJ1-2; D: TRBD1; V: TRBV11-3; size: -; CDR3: CASSNQGDGYTF; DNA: TGTGCCAGCAGCAATCAGGGGGATGGCTACACCTTC
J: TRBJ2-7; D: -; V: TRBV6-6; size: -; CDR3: CASSYSGARTYEQYF; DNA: TGTGCCAGCAGTTACTCGGGCGCCAGGACCTACGAGCAGTACTTC
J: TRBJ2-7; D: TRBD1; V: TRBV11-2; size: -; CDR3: CASSLDMADRGGEQYF; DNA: TGTGCCAGCAGCTTAGATATGGCGGACAGGGGAGGCGAGCAGTACTTC
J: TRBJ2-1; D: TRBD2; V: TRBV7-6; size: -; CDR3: CASSLVGGRLADTNEQFF; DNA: TGTGCCAGCAGCTTAGTGGGGGGACGGCTAGCGGATACCAATGAGCAGTTCTTC
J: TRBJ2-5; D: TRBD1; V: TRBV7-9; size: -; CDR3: CASSSTGSQYF; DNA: TGTGCCAGCAGCTCGACAGGGTCCCAGTACTTC
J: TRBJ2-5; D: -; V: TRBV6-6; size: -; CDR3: CASSYSGSQETQYF; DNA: TGTGCCAGCAGTTACTCAGGGAGTCAAGAGACCCAGTACTTC
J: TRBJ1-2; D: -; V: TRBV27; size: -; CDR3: CASSLSLGDGYTF; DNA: TGTGCCAGCAGTTTATCGTTAGGCGATGGCTACACCTTC
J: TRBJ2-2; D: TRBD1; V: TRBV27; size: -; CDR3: CASSPRDRSTGELFF; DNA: TGTGCCAGCAGTCCCCGGGACAGGTCCACCGGGGAGCTGTTTTTT
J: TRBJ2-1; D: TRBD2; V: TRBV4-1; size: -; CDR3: CASSQDLRLAGNEQFF; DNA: TGCGCCAGCAGCCAAGATCTGAGGCTAGCGGGCAATGAGCAGTTCTTC
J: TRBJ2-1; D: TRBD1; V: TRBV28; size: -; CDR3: CASRTGAGNEQFF; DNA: TGTGCCAGCAGGACAGGGGCGGGCAATGAGCAGTTCTTC
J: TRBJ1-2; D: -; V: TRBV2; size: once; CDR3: CASSEASAVYGYTF; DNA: TGTGCCAGCAGTGAAGCATCGGCCGTCTATGGCTACACCTTC
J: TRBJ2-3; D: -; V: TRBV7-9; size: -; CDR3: CASSPNWAPGTQYF; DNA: TGTGCCAGCAGCCCGAACTGGGCCCCTGGTACGCAGTATTTT